This TCR beta chain was identified in a study of T cell responses to AZD1222 COVID-19 vaccine. Findings and caveats of the study: All repertoire sampling was performed exclusively after the peak T cell response. CD4 TCRs linked to vaccination spanned spike, dominating at 160-218 and 743-854. Clonal diversity was possibly underestimated, and the donors were mostly white British, with more females.

Sequenced by immunoSEQ multiplex PCR; TCRdb stores in-frame clones only, minus some. The sample contains about 130,000 clones, approximately 91% of which appear only once. The CDR3 has 18 residues. CDR1 and CDR2 (germline): SGHAT, FQNNGV. The germline V and J ends were trimmed by 1 base and 0 bases, with 16 bases remaining between them. Worth noting for this clone: Its antigen is still unknown.

Second doses that came at about 4 or about 12 weeks were put together. Source: peripheral blood, taken 28 days after the second AZD1222 dose. The receptor was derived from an adult who received the AZD1222 COVID-19 vaccine. J is TRBJ2-1 and V is TRBV11-2; D remains unclear. CDR3: CASSLVGWAVSSYNEQFF. DNA for the CDR3: TGTGCCAGCAGCTTAGTGGGTTGGGCGGTGAGCTCCTACAATGAGCAGTTCTTC.